These 4 T cell receptor beta chains were sequenced from one sample in a study of T cells after yellow fever vaccination. TCRdb re-derived calls from the 5' RACE reads in MiXCR, one entry per CDR3 protein. The repertoire holds around 46,000 distinct CDR3 sequences, with roughly 7.3% as singletons. This specimen was CD8+ T cells sorted from PBMCs, taken roughly 15 days after the first yellow fever vaccination. The receptors originated from a man in his late teens or twenties who received the YFV17D yellow fever vaccine.

This clonotype turned up a few times. The chain uses TRBV20-1 and TRBJ2-7; the match to TRBD2 covers 9 bases. Losses at the gene ends were 0 bases for V and 11 bases for J; bases not matched to a gene: 17. This CDR3 is built from 16 residues. Germline lookup yields CDR1 DFQATT and CDR2 SNEGSKA (reference sequence). This CDR3 reads CSARDISASGDPWEYF. The DNA of the CDR3 is TGCAGTGCTAGAGATATCTCAGCTAGCGGGGACCCCTGGGAGTACTTC.

This clonotype was recorded at least ten times. The chain employs TRBV7-9 and TRBJ1-1; D not certain. Germline loops: CDR1 SEHNR, CDR2 FQNEAQ (reference sequence). The CDR3 runs 14 residues. Trimming left V 3 bases short and J 1 base short, with 9 bases between. The CDR3, as DNA: TGTGCCAGCAGCTTTGGGCAGCAGAACACTGAAGCTTTCTTT. Residues: CASSFGQQNTEAFF. The full variable domain, with the rest looked up from reference TRBV7-9 and TRBJ1-1, is DTGVSQNPRHKITKRGQNVTFRCDPISEHNRLYWYRQTLGQGPEFLTYFQNEAQLEKSRLLSDRFSAERPKGSFSTLEIQRTEQGDSAMYLCASSFGQQNTEAFFGQGTRLTVV.

At least ten counts were recorded for this clonotype. CDR3 sequence (DNA): TGTGCCAGCAGCCAAGATTTCCAGCGATCATTCCAAGAGACCCAGTACTTC. It translates to CASSQDFQRSFQETQYF. The chain uses TRBV3-1 and TRBJ2-5, with D unclear. V lost 0 bases to trimming and J lost 1 base, with 15 bases between them. Looked up from germline, CDR1 is LGHDT and CDR2 is YNNKEL (reference sequence). The CDR3 contains 17 residues.

This clonotype appeared many times. The V call is TRBV5-1, the J call TRBJ2-5, with D unresolved. Germline V CDR1 and CDR2: SGHRS, YFSETQ. Trimming pared 1 base from V and 0 bases from J, leaving 16 bases between. The CDR3 contains 17 residues. The CDR3 protein is CASSLRAPTEYQETQYF. For the CDR3, the DNA is TGCGCCAGCAGCTTGAGGGCACCTACCGAGTACCAAGAGACCCAGTACTTC.